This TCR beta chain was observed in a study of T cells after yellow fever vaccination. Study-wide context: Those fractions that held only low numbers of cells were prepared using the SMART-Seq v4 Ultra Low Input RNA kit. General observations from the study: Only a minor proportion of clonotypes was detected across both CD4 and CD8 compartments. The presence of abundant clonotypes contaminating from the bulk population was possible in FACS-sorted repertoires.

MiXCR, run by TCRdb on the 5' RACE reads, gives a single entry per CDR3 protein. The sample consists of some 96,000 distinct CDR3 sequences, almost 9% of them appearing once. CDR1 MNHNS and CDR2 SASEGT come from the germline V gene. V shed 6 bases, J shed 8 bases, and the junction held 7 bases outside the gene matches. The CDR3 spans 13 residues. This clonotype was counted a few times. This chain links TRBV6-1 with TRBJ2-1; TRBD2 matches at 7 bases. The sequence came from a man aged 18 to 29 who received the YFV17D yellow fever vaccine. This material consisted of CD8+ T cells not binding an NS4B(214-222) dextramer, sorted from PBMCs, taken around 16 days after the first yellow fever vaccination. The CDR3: CASRPGEGDEQFF. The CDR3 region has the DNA TGTGCCAGCAGGCCGGGGGAGGGCGATGAGCAGTTCTTC.